One sample yielded the 21 T cell receptor beta chains listed below, sequenced in a study of CD8 T cells in Susac syndrome. Reverse transcription of about 0.5 to 1 ug RNA was carried out with random hexamers. In TCRdb, the immunoSEQ multiplex PCR reads were re-called with MiXCR into one record per CDR3 protein. The sample lists roughly 200,000 distinct CDR3 sequences, 91% occurring once. The sample comprised CD4+ T cells from PBMCs. These receptors were taken from a human donor with Susac syndrome.

The chain carries TRBV4-2 and TRBJ2-4, with TRBD2 matching over 12 bases. V shed 4 bases and J 9 bases; nucleotides not matched to a gene: 22. CDR1 is LGHNA and CDR2 is YNFKEQ in the germline V gene. This CDR3 comprises 20 residues. CDR3 sequence reads: CASSPQGSLAGGRSESIQYF. The CDR3 DNA follows: TGTGCCAGCAGCCCCCAAGGTTCGCTAGCGGGAGGGAGATCAGAAAGCATTCAGTACTTC.

J is TRBJ1-5 and V is TRBV6-6; the D gene is possibly TRBD1 (5 bases). The CDR3 loop spans 14 amino acids. Germline-derived CDR1 and CDR2 are MNHNY and SVGAGI (reference sequence). V was pared by 9 bases and J by 4 bases, with 16 bases between. The CDR3 loop is CASDGPRGNQPQHF. The CDR3 nucleotides read TGTGCCAGTGATGGTCCTCGGGGGAATCAGCCCCAGCATTTT.

This clonotype was observed once. The rearrangement uses TRBV7-6 and TRBJ2-1; 11 nucleotides line up with TRBD2. Trimming cost V 4 bases and J 9 bases; bases outside gene matches: 17. CDR1 and CDR2 from the germline V gene are SGHVS and FNYEAQ. This CDR3 spans 18 amino acids. CDR3 sequence reads: CASSSTPISGRARGEQFF. The CDR3, as DNA: TGTGCCAGCAGCTCGACACCTATTAGCGGGAGGGCCCGGGGTGAGCAGTTCTTC.

V usage is TRBV2 and J usage is TRBJ2-1, with 11 positions matching TRBD2. The CDR3 spans 15 residues. V dropped 8 bases and J dropped 5; count of bases not matched to a gene: 8. CDR1 is SNHLY, CDR2 FYNNEI, per germline. CDR3 protein: CASETGTSGNNEQFF. CDR3 DNA: TGTGCCAGCGAGACCGGGACTAGCGGCAACAATGAGCAGTTCTTC. Based on the CDR3 plus reference TRBV2 and TRBJ2-1, the full variable domain is EPEVTQTPSHQVTQMGQEVILRCVPISNHLYFYWYRQILGQKVEFLVSFYNNEISEKSEIFDDQFSVERPDGSNFTLKIRSTKLEDSAMYFCASETGTSGNNEQFFGPGTRLTVL.

The rearrangement joins TRBV11-2 to TRBJ2-3, with 7 bases fitting TRBD2. The CDR3 runs to 17 residues. Germline loops: CDR1 SGHAT, CDR2 FQNNGV. Trimming removed 1 base from V and 4 bases from J; junction bases left unmatched: 11. The CDR3 is CASSLVRSGKRPDTQYF. DNA of the CDR3: TGTGCCAGCAGCTTAGTGAGAAGCGGGAAGAGGCCAGATACGCAGTATTTT.

The chain combines TRBV30 with TRBJ1-6; no clear D gene. V was pared by 0 bases and J by 4 bases, with 10 bases between. The germline CDR1 and CDR2 sequences are GTSNPN and SVGIG (reference sequence). The CDR3 has 15 amino acids. The CDR3 coding sequence is TGTGCCTGGAGTGTCGGGAGCGTGTATAATTCACCCCTCCACTTT. This encodes CAWSVGSVYNSPLHF.

The V call is TRBV18, the J call TRBJ1-2; D unclear. This CDR3 spans 13 amino acids. Per the germline V gene, CDR1 is KGHSH and CDR2 is LQKENI. Trimming took off 0 bases at V and 2 bases at J, with 4 bases between the two ends. CDR3 loop: CASSPPGNYGYTF. For the CDR3, the DNA is TGTGCCAGCTCACCACCGGGGAACTATGGCTACACCTTC.

This chain links TRBV20-1 with TRBJ1-1, with D maybe TRBD1 (5 bases). Germline values: CDR1 DFQATT, CDR2 SNEGSKA (reference sequence). V was cut by 1 base and J by 5 bases, with 20 bases left in between. The CDR3 is 16 amino acids. The CDR3 sequence is CSARAGAGFARTEAFF. CDR3 DNA sequence: TGCAGTGCTAGAGCTGGGGCAGGATTTGCGAGGACTGAAGCTTTCTTT.

The rearrangement joins TRBV6-1 to TRBJ1-5; D is uncertain. V lost 7 bases and J 0 bases, leaving 7 bases between the germline ends. This CDR3 has 13 residues. The germline V gene encodes CDR1 MNHNS and CDR2 SASEGT. CDR3 bases: TGTGCCAGCACGACTTATAGCAATCAGCCCCAGCATTTT. As protein: CASTTYSNQPQHF.

The gene calls are TRBV29-1 and TRBJ2-6; no clear D. Germline V gene data show CDR1 as SQVTM and CDR2 as ANQGSEA. V gave up 6 bases and J gave up 4 bases, with 10 bases separating them. This CDR3 region has 13 residues. The CDR3 loop is CSVFVGGANVLTF. The CDR3 bases are TGCAGCGTCTTCGTTGGGGGGGCCAACGTCCTGACTTTC. Filled out from reference TRBV29-1 and TRBJ2-6, the complete variable domain reads SAVISQKPSRDICQRGTSLTIQCQVDSQVTMMFWYRQQPGQSLTLIATANQGSEATYESGFVIDKFPISRPNLTFSTLTVSNMSPEDSSIYLCSVFVGGANVLTFGAGSRLTVL.

The chain joins TRBV2 to TRBJ1-2; D might be TRBD1 (6 bases). From germline, CDR1 is SNHLY and CDR2 FYNNEI. Deletions cut 3 bases from V and 4 bases from J, with 9 bases between. The CDR3 totals 13 residues. In nucleotides, the CDR3 is TGTGCCAGCAGTGATTCCAGGGGCTATGGCTACACCTTC. Its translation is CASSDSRGYGYTF.

The gene calls are TRBV5-1 and TRBJ2-5, with 9 bases lining up with TRBD2. CDR1 SGHRS and CDR2 YFSETQ come from the germline V gene. V gave up 1 base and J gave up 2 bases; unmatched junction bases: 3. This CDR3 spans 15 amino acids. The CDR3 loop reads CASSLTSGWQETQYF. In DNA form, the CDR3 reads TGCGCCAGCAGCTTGACTAGCGGGTGGCAAGAGACCCAGTACTTC.

The chain combines TRBV5-6 with TRBJ2-7; 8 positions agree with TRBD1. The CDR3 contains 15 residues. CDR1 and CDR2 (germline): SGHDT, YYEEEE. Trimming cost V 5 bases and J 0 bases; bases outside gene matches: 7. The DNA of the CDR3 is TGTGCCAGCAGATCGACAGGGGCTCCCTCCTACGAGCAGTACTTC. Protein product: CASRSTGAPSYEQYF. The full variable domain, in which reference TRBV5-6 and TRBJ2-7 provide the parts outside the CDR3, is DAGVTQSPTHLIKTRGQQVTLRCSPKSGHDTVSWYQQALGQGPQFIFQYYEEEERQRGNFPDRFSGHQFPNYSSELNVNALLLGDSALYLCASRSTGAPSYEQYFGPGTRLTVT.

This sequence joins TRBV3-1 and TRBJ2-5, with D perhaps TRBD1 (7 bases). Trimming shortened V by 5 bases and J by 4 bases, and 17 bases separated the two germline ends. The germline V gene encodes CDR1 LGHDT and CDR2 YNNKEL (reference sequence). The CDR3 covers 15 residues. CDR3 residues: CASSFNAGGGETQYF. CDR3 in DNA: TGTGCCAGCAGCTTCAACGCAGGGGGAGGAGAGACCCAGTACTTC.

This chain joins TRBV29-1 and TRBJ2-7; D may be TRBD2 (5 bases). The V gene's germline CDR1 is SQVTM and CDR2 ANQGSEA. This CDR3 has 12 residues. V gave up 2 bases and J gave up 2 bases, with 7 bases separating them. This CDR3 reads CSVETGTYEQYF. DNA of the CDR3: TGCAGCGTTGAAACGGGAACCTACGAGCAGTACTTC.

The chain has TRBV19 and TRBJ1-3; D not certain. This CDR3 is 15 amino acids long. Germline V lookup: CDR1 LNHDA, CDR2 SQIVND (reference sequence). V was cut by 7 bases and J by 2 bases, with 15 bases left in between. In nucleotides, the CDR3 is TGTGCCAGTACCGCCCAGGTCGTTGCTGGAAACACCATATATTTT. This codes for CASTAQVVAGNTIYF.

This clonotype was picked up one time. V gene TRBV28 combines with J gene TRBJ2-1; a possible D gene is TRBD2 (5 bases). The germline V gene encodes CDR1 MDHEN and CDR2 SYDVKM. CDR3 size: 11 residues. The V end lost 8 bases, the J end lost 5 bases, and 7 bases lay between the germline ends. The CDR3 is CASVGDNEQFF. In nucleotides, the CDR3 is TGTGCCAGCGTCGGGGACAATGAGCAGTTCTTC.

The CDR3 loop reads CASSPLPNTEAFF. CDR3 nucleotide sequence: TGTGCCAGCTCACCGCTACCGAACACTGAAGCTTTCTTT. The chain joins TRBV18 to TRBJ1-1, with D uncertain. V was cut by 3 bases and J by 1 base, with 6 bases left in between. This CDR3 comprises 13 residues. CDR1 and CDR2 from the germline V gene are KGHSH and LQKENI.

The chain couples TRBV19 to TRBJ2-7, with D perhaps TRBD1 or TRBD2 (5 bases each). Trimming took off 3 bases at V and 10 bases at J, with 13 bases between the two ends. Germline V gene sequence: CDR1 LNHDA, CDR2 SQIVND (reference sequence). This CDR3 has 12 amino acids. Written as DNA, the CDR3 is TGTGCCAGTAGTATCGGGACGTCGGAACAGTACTTC. Its protein product is CASSIGTSEQYF.

This clonotype was seen once. J is TRBJ1-5 and V is TRBV30; D gene unclear. There are 13 residues in the CDR3. Trimming cost V 0 bases and J 4 bases, with 7 bases left between them. Germline V gene sequence: CDR1 GTSNPN, CDR2 SVGIG (reference sequence). The CDR3 DNA reads as TGTGCCTGGAGTGTTACAGATAATCAGCCCCAGCATTTT. This encodes CAWSVTDNQPQHF. Variable domain in full (rest from reference TRBV30 and TRBJ1-5): SQTIHQWPATLVQPVGSPLSLECTVEGTSNPNLYWYRQAAGRGLQLLFYSVGIGQISSEVPQNLSASRPQDRQFILSSKKLLLSDSGFYLCAWSVTDNQPQHFGDGTRLSIL.

V usage is TRBV6-2 or TRBV6-3 and J usage is TRBJ1-5, with D maybe TRBD1 (6 bases). CDR1 is MNHEY and CDR2 is SVGEGT in the germline V gene. This CDR3 comprises 17 residues. V was clipped by 5 bases and J by 2 bases, with 19 bases between them. The CDR3 nucleotides read TGTGCCAGCAGTATGTGGGGAGACAGGAGGGGCAATCAGCCCCAGCATTTT. Encoded protein: CASSMWGDRRGNQPQHF.